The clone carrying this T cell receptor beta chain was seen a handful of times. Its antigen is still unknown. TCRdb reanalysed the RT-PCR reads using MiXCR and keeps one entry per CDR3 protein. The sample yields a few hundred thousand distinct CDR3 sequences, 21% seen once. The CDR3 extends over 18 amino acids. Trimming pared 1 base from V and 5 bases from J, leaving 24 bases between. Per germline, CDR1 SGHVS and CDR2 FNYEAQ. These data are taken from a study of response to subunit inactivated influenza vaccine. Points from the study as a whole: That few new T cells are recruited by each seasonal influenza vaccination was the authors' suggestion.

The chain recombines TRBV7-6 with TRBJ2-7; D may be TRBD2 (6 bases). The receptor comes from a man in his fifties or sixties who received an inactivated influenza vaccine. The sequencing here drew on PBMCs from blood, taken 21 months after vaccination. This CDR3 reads CASSLGVPTGGGSNEQYF. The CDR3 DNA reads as TGTGCCAGCAGCTTAGGTGTACCAACCGGGGGAGGAAGCAACGAGCAGTACTTC.